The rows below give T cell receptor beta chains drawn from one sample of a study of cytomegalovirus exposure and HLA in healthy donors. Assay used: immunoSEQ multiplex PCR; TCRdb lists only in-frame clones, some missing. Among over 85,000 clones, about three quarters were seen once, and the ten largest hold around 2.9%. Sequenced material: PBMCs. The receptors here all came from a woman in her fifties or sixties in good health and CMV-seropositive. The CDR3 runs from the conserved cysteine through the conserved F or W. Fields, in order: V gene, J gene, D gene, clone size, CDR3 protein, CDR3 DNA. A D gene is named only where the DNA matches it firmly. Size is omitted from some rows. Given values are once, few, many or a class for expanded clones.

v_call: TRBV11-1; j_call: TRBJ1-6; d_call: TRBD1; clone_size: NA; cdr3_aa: CASSVDRGRSSPLHF; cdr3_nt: TGTGCCAGCAGCGTGGACAGGGGACGGAGTTCACCCCTCCACTTT
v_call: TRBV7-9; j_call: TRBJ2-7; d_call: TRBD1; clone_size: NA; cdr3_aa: CSSSDRQGLPRGEQYF; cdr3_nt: TGTTCCAGCAGCGACAGACAGGGCCTTCCCCGGGGCGAGCAGTACTTC
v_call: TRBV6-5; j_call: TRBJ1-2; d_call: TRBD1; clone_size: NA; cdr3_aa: CASRLQGAPSGYTF; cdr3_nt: TGTGCCAGCAGATTACAGGGGGCGCCGAGTGGCTACACCTTC
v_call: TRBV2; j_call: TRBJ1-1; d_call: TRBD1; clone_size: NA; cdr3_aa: CASSAVSGTGTEAFF; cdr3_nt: TGTGCCAGCAGTGCGGTTTCCGGGACAGGGACTGAAGCTTTCTTT
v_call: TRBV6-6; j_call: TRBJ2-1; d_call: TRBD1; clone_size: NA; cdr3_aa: CASSYSGRGKNEQFF; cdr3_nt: TGTGCCAGCAGTTACTCGGGCAGGGGGAAGAATGAGCAGTTCTTC
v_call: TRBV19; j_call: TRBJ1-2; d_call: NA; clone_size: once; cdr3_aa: CASSIAAGGANYGYTF; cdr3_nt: TGTGCCAGTAGTATAGCTGCAGGAGGTGCTAACTATGGCTACACCTTC
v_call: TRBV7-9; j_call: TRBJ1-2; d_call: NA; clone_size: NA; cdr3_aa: CASSLYQAYYGYTF; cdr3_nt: TGTGCCAGCAGCTTATATCAGGCGTACTATGGCTACACCTTC
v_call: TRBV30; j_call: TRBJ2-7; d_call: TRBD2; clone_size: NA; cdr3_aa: CAWSAADRFSGRASYEQYF; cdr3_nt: TGTGCCTGGAGTGCTGCGGACAGGTTCAGCGGGAGGGCGTCCTACGAGCAGTACTTC
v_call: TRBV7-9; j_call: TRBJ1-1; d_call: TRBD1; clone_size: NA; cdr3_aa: CASRIQGEAFF; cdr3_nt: TGTGCCAGCAGAATACAGGGGGAAGCTTTCTTT
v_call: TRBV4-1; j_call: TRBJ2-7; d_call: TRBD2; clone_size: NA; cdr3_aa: CASGPGLNYEQYF; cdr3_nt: TGCGCCAGCGGCCCGGGACTAAACTACGAGCAGTACTTC
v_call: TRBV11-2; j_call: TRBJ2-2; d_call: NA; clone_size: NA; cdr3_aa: CASSLSSGAGELFF; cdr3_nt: TGTGCCAGCAGCTTAAGTTCAGGGGCCGGGGAGCTGTTTTTT
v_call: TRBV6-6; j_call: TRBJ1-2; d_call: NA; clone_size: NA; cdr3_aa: CASSIDNYGYTF; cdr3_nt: TGTGCCTCGAGCATAGATAACTATGGCTACACCTTC
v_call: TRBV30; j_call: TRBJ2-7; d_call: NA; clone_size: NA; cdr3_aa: CAWSESSYEQYF; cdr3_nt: TGTGCCTGGAGTGAATCATCCTACGAGCAGTACTTC
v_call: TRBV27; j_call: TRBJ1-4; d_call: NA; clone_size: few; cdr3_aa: CASSLFEVDEKLFF; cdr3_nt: TGTGCCAGCAGTTTATTTGAGGTGGATGAAAAACTGTTTTTT
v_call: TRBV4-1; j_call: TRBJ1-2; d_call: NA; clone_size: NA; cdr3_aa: CASSQTQDFGPHGYTF; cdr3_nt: TGCGCCAGCAGCCAAACACAGGATTTTGGCCCCCATGGCTACACCTTC
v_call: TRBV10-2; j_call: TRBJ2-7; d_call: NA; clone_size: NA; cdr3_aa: CASSYIDTTPYEQYF; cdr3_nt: TGCGCCAGCTCGTACATCGACACGACCCCCTACGAGCAGTACTTC
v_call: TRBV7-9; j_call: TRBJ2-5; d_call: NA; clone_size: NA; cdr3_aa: CASSSSGYQETQYF; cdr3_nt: TGTGCCAGCAGCTCATCAGGGTACCAAGAGACCCAGTACTTC
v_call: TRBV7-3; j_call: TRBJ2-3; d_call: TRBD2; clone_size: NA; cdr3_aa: CASSELAGNTDTQYF; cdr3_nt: TGTGCCAGCAGCGAACTAGCGGGTAACACAGATACGCAGTATTTT
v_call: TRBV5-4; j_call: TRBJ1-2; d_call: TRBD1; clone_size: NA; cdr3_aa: CASSLTGGNYGYTF; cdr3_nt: TGTGCCAGCAGCTTGACAGGGGGAAACTATGGCTACACCTTC
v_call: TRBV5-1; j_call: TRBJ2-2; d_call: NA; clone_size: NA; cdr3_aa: CASSRETGELFF; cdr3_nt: TGCGCCAGCAGTCGGGAGACCGGGGAGCTGTTTTTT
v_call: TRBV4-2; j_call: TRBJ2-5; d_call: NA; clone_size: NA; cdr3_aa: CANSQGGLEQETQYF; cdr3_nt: TGTGCCAACAGCCAAGGGGGACTCGAGCAAGAGACCCAGTACTTC
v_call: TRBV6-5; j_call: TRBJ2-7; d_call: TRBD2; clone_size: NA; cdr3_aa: CASSYGLADTYEQYF; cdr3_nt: TGTGCCAGCAGTTACGGTCTAGCGGACACCTACGAGCAGTACTTC
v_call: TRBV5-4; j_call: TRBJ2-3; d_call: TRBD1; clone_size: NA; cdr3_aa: CASSLQGVKHTQYF; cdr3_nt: TGTGCCAGCAGCCTACAGGGGGTGAAACATACGCAGTATTTT
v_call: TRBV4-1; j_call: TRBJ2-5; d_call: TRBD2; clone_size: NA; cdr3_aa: CARRPQRTSGRGEQYF; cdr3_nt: TGCGCCAGGAGGCCCCAACGTACTAGCGGGAGGGGGGAGCAGTACTTC
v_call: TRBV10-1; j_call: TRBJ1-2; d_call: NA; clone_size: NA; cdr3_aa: CASSNRSFNYGYTF; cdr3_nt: TGCGCCAGCAGCAACAGAAGTTTTAACTATGGCTACACCTTC
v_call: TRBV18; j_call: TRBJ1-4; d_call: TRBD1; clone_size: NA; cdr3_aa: CASSKGQGIQGKLFF; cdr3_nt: TGTGCCAGCTCGAAGGGACAGGGGATCCAGGGAAAACTGTTTTTT
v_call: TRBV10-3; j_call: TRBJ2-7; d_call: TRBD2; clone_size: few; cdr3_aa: CAISKREGPYHEQYF; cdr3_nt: TGTGCCATCAGCAAGCGGGAGGGCCCTTATCACGAGCAGTACTTC
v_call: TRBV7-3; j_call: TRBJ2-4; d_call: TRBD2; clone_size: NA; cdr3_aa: CASSAGLATTKNIQYF; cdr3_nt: TGTGCCAGCAGCGCGGGACTAGCGACTACCAAAAACATTCAGTACTTC
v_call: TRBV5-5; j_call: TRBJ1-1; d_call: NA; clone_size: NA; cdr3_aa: CASSLRGGVITEAFF; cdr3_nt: TGTGCCAGCAGCTTACGTGGAGGGGTAATCACTGAAGCTTTCTTT
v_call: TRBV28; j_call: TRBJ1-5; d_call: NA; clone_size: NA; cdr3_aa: CASSGLQPQHF; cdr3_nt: TGTGCCAGCAGTGGACTACAGCCCCAGCATTTT
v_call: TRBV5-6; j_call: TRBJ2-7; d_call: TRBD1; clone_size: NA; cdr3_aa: CASSLHGTGIKRWFYEQYF; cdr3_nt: TGTGCCAGCAGCTTGCACGGGACAGGGATCAAAAGGTGGTTCTACGAGCAGTACTTC
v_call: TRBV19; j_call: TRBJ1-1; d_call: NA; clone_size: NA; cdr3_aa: CASSIDQGYIMNTEAFF; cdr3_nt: TGTGCCAGTAGTATCGACCAGGGTTATATCATGAACACTGAAGCTTTCTTT
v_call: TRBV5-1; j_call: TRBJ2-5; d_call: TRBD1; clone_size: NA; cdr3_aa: CASSSRPGGQETQYF; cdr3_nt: TGCGCCAGCAGCTCCAGACCAGGGGGCCAAGAGACCCAGTACTTC
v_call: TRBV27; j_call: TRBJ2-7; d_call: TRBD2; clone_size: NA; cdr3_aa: CASSPRLAGGGEQYF; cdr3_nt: TGTGCCAGCAGTCCACGACTAGCGGGAGGAGGCGAGCAGTACTTC
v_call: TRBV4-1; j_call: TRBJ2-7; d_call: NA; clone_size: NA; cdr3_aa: CASSLYRDTLWQYF; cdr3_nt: TGCGCCAGCAGCCTATACCGGGACACCCTTTGGCAGTACTTC
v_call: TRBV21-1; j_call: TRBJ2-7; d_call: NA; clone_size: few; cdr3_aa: CASSPRKGDEQYF; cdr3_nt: TGTGCCAGCAGCCCAAGGAAGGGGGACGAGCAGTACTTC
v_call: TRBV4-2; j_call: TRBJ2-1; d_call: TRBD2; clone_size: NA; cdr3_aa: CASSQVLAGGTSHREQFF; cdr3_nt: TGTGCCAGCAGCCAAGTTTTAGCGGGAGGGACTTCCCATAGGGAGCAGTTCTTC
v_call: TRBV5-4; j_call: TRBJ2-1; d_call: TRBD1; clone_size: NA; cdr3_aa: CASSTGQGPEQFF; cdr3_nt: TGTGCCAGCAGCACGGGACAGGGCCCTGAGCAGTTCTTC
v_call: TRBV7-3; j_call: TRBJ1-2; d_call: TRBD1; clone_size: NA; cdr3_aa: CASSLGQGASGYTF; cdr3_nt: TGTGCCAGCAGCTTAGGTCAGGGGGCGTCCGGCTACACCTTC
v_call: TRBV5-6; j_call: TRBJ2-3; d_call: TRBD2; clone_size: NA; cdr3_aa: CASSFPSGSADTQYF; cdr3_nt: TGTGCCAGCAGCTTTCCTAGCGGGAGTGCAGATACGCAGTATTTT
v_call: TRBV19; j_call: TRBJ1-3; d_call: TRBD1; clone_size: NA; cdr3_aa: CASSARQGPGNTIYF; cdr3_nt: TGTGCCAGTAGCGCCAGACAGGGTCCTGGAAACACCATATATTTT
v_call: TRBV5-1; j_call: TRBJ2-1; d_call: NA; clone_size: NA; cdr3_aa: CASSYPFEGVGYNEQFF; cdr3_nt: TGCGCCAGCAGCTACCCTTTCGAGGGTGTCGGTTACAATGAGCAGTTCTTC
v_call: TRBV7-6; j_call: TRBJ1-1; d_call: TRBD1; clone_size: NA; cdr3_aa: CASRPLGAGGYPEAFF; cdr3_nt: TGTGCCAGCCGCCCCTTGGGCGCAGGGGGCTACCCTGAAGCTTTCTTT
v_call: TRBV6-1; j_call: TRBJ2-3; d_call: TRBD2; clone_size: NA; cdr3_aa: CASSENWTSGRLADTQYF; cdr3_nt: TGTGCCAGCAGTGAAAACTGGACTAGCGGGAGATTGGCAGATACGCAGTATTTT
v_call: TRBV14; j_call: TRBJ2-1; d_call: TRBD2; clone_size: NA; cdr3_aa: CASGRSGRTHNEQFF; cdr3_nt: TGTGCCAGCGGAAGGAGCGGGAGGACCCACAATGAGCAGTTCTTC
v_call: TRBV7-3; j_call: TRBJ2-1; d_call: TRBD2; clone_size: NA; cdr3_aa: CASSPPGGEGWEQFF; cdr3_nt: TGTGCCAGCAGCCCCCCCGGAGGGGAGGGTTGGGAGCAGTTCTTC
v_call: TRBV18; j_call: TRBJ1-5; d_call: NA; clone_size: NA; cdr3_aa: CASSYTVNQPQHF; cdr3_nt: TGTGCCAGCTCTTACACAGTGAATCAGCCCCAGCATTTT
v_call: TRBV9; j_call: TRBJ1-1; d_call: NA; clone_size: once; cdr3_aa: CASSVLRGASNTEAFF; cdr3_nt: TGTGCCAGCAGCGTATTACGGGGGGCGTCGAACACTGAAGCTTTCTTT
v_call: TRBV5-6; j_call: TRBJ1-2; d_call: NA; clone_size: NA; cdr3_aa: CASSLGQSLNYGYTF; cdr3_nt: TGTGCCAGCAGCTTGGGACAGTCCTTAAACTATGGCTACACCTTC
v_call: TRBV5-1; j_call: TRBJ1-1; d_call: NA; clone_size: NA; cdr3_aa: CASSLEPGAMNTEAFF; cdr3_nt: TGCGCCAGCAGCTTGGAGCCAGGGGCCATGAACACTGAAGCTTTCTTT